This TCR beta chain was recorded in a study of CD8+ T cells in alopecia areata. This CDR3 is 14 amino acids long. Germline-derived CDR1 and CDR2 are SEHNR and FQNEAQ (reference sequence). Trimming took 5 bases from V and 4 from J; bases not matched to a gene: 5. As for treatment: oral pan-JAK inhibitor, 5-10 mg twice daily. cDNA serving as the sequencing template came from extracted, reverse transcribed RNA. Here immunoSEQ multiplex PCR was the method, and the copy in TCRdb shows in-frame clones only, minus some. The sample consists of approximately 42,000 clones, under 70% of them appearing once. This material consisted of CD8+ T cells sorted from blood, taken at week 4, from a patient treated with tofacitinib. This rearrangement joins TRBV7-9 to TRBJ1-5; 7 bases are shared with TRBD1. The clonotype was recovered from a human donor with alopecia areata. The CDR3 sequence is CASSGTASNQPQHF. In DNA, the CDR3 is TGTGCCAGCAGCGGGACAGCTTCAAATCAGCCCCAGCATTTT. Complete variable domain (other parts from reference TRBV7-9 and TRBJ1-5): DTGVSQNPRHKITKRGQNVTFRCDPISEHNRLYWYRQTLGQGPEFLTYFQNEAQLEKSRLLSDRFSAERPKGSFSTLEIQRTEQGDSAMYLCASSGTASNQPQHFGDGTRLSIL.